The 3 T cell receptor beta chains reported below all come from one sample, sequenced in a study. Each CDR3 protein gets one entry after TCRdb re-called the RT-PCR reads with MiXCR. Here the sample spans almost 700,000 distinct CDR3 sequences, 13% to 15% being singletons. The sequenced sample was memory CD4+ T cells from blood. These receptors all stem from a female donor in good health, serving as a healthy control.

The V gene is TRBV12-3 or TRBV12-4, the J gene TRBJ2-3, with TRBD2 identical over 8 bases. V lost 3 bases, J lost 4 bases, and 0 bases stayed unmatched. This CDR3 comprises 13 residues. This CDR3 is CASSLREADTQYF. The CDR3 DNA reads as TGTGCCAGCAGTTTGCGGGAGGCAGATACGCAGTATTTT.

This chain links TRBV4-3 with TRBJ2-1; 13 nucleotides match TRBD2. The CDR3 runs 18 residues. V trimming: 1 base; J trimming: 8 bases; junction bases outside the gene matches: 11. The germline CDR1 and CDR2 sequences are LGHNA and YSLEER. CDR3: CASSQGLAGGEEYDEQFF. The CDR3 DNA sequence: TGCGCCAGCAGCCAAGGACTAGCGGGAGGTGAGGAGTACGATGAGCAGTTCTTC.

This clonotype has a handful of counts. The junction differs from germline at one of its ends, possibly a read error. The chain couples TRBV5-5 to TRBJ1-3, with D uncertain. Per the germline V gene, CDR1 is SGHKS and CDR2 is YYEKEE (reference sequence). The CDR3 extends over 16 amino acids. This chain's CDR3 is CASNLGGRLLGNTIYF. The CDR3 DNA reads TGTGCCAGCAACTTGGGCGGACGGCTTCTGGGTAACACCATATATTTT.